This is a list of T cell receptor beta chains from one sample in a study of blood T cells in healthy people across ages. TCRdb used MiXCR to reprocess the 5' RACE reads, holding one entry per CDR3 protein. This table has 1.2 million to 1.5 million distinct CDR3 sequences, 35% to 45% appearing once. Sequencing used blood. These receptors were collected from a woman between 18 and 30 years old in good health. Each CDR3 is given with its conserved first and last residue. The order of the fields is D gene, J gene, clone size, V gene, CDR3 protein, CDR3 DNA. The D gene is left open where the match is weak. Clone sizes are given selectively: once, few, many, or a class where the clone is expanded.

>TRBD2|TRBJ2-1|few|TRBV5-1
CASSLFLAGEGYNEQFF
TGCGCCAGCAGCTTGTTCCTAGCGGGGGAAGGTTACAATGAGCAGTTCTTC
>.|TRBJ2-1|many|TRBV13
CASSSRGALNEQFF
TGTGCCAGCAGCTCCCGGGGGGCCCTCAATGAGCAGTTCTTC
>.|TRBJ1-4|.|TRBV10-3
CVISAQGEKLFF
TGTGTCATCAGTGCACAGGGTGAAAAACTGTTTTTT
>TRBD1|TRBJ1-1|.|TRBV3-1
CASSQRDRGLTEAFF
TGTGCCAGCAGCCAGAGGGACAGGGGGCTCACTGAAGCTTTCTTT
>.|TRBJ2-5|.|TRBV27
CASSWTGRVQETQYF
TGTGCCAGCAGCTGGACAGGGAGGGTCCAAGAGACCCAGTACTTC
>.|TRBJ1-3|.|TRBV28
CASSLFPLSGNTINF
TGTGCCAGCAGTTTATTCCCCCTCTCTGGAAACACCATAAATTTT
>.|TRBJ1-1|.|TRBV7-9
CATNGWGNTEAFF
TGTGCCACCAACGGGTGGGGGAACACTGAAGCTTTCTTT
>TRBD1|TRBJ1-5|.|TRBV20-1
CSAQAQGAGSQPQHF
TGCAGTGCGCAAGCTCAGGGGGCCGGGAGTCAGCCCCAGCATTTT
>.|TRBJ1-2|.|TRBV10-3
CAISESRGHYGYTF
TGTGCCATCAGTGAGTCACGGGGACACTATGGCTACACCTTC
>.|TRBJ1-1|.|TRBV20-1
CSARVPVQGEAFF
TGCAGTGCTAGAGTGCCCGTACAGGGCGAAGCTTTCTTT
>.|TRBJ2-1|.|TRBV20-1
CSARDGASGNEQFF
TGCAGTGCTAGAGATGGGGCCTCGGGCAATGAGCAGTTCTTC
>.|TRBJ1-1|once|TRBV4-2
CASSQVSGGYTEAFF
TGTGCCAGCAGCCAAGTCAGCGGGGGGTACACTGAAGCTTTCTTT
>TRBD1|TRBJ2-1|few|TRBV27
CASSFIGDRAYNEQFF
TGTGCCAGCAGTTTCATCGGGGACAGGGCCTACAATGAGCAGTTCTTC
>.|TRBJ1-1|.|TRBV3-1
CASSQEGRYTEAFF
TGTGCCAGCAGCCAAGAGGGGAGGTATACTGAAGCTTTCTTT
>.|TRBJ2-7|.|TRBV28
CASSSPVGQGTPYEQYF
TGTGCCAGCAGTTCCCCCGTGGGGCAGGGGACCCCCTACGAGCAGTACTTC
>TRBD1|TRBJ1-5|few|TRBV6-5
CASSLSGGWSNQPQHF
TGTGCCAGCAGTTTATCAGGGGGATGGAGCAATCAGCCCCAGCATTTT
>TRBD2|TRBJ2-7|few|TRBV2
CASSPVQAGVGEQYF
TGTGCCAGCAGTCCAGTTCAAGCGGGAGTAGGTGAGCAGTACTTC
>.|TRBJ2-1|.|TRBV7-3
CASSLAAGLFNEQFF
TGTGCCAGCAGCTTAGCCGCGGGGTTATTCAATGAGCAGTTCTTC
>TRBD2|TRBJ2-5|.|TRBV6-1
CASSEASGGSYNEQYF
TGTGCCAGCAGTGAAGCTAGCGGGGGGTCCTACAATGAGCAGTACTTC
>.|TRBJ2-1|once|TRBV15
CATSRDQELNEQFF
TGTGCCACCAGCAGAGATCAGGAACTGAATGAGCAGTTCTTC
>.|TRBJ2-7|.|TRBV2
CASSEQLNSYEQYF
TGTGCCAGCAGTGAGCAACTGAACTCCTACGAGCAGTACTTC
>TRBD1|TRBJ2-1|.|TRBV5-5
CASSSQGPGTGAHNEQFF
TGTGCCAGCAGCTCACAAGGGCCCGGGACAGGGGCCCACAATGAGCAGTTCTTC
>TRBD2|TRBJ2-1|few|TRBV3-1
CASSPIGGGSYNEQFF
TGTGCCAGCAGCCCCATCGGGGGGGGCTCCTACAATGAGCAGTTCTTC
>.|TRBJ2-7|few|TRBV7-9
CASSLGALGREKEQYF
TGTGCCAGCAGCTTAGGGGCCCTCGGAAGGGAAAAGGAGCAGTACTTC
>TRBD2|TRBJ2-1|.|TRBV11-3
CASSPGGSSGRDEQFF
TGTGCCAGCAGCCCTGGGGGGTCTAGCGGGAGGGATGAGCAGTTCTTC
>.|TRBJ2-1|few|TRBV14
CASSKSNQQFF
TGTGCCAGCAGCAAATCAAATCAGCAGTTCTTC
>.|TRBJ2-3|.|TRBV9
CASSGYGLSTDTQYF
TGTGCCAGCAGCGGGTACGGACTCAGCACAGATACGCAGTATTTT
>TRBD2|TRBJ2-1|.|TRBV27
CASATVAGANEQFF
TGTGCCAGCGCCACTGTAGCGGGAGCGAATGAGCAGTTCTTC
>.|TRBJ2-4|few|TRBV7-4
CASSYRVEGISLAKNIQYF
TGTGCCAGCAGCTACAGGGTGGAAGGGATATCTCTAGCCAAAAACATTCAGTACTTC
>.|TRBJ1-1|once|TRBV30
CAWSPLLQGGTEAFF
TGTGCCTGGAGTCCCCTGCTTCAGGGCGGGACTGAAGCTTTCTTT
>.|TRBJ2-5|.|TRBV5-1
CVSSFAGPRGETQYF
TGCGTCAGCAGCTTCGCGGGGCCAAGGGGCGAGACCCAGTACTTC
>.|TRBJ2-1|.|TRBV3-1
CASSQDAVYGNEQFF
TGTGCCAGCAGCCAAGATGCAGTCTATGGGAATGAGCAGTTCTTC
>.|TRBJ2-5|.|TRBV6-2/TRBV6-3
CASSYEQAFYNEQYF
TGTGCCAGCAGTTACGAACAGGCCTTCTACAATGAGCAGTACTTC
>.|TRBJ1-1|.|TRBV7-9
CASSPGSISTEAFF
TGTGCCAGCAGCCCAGGGTCGATCAGCACTGAAGCTTTCTTT
>.|TRBJ2-2|few|TRBV6-2/TRBV6-3
CASSLRPDKPGELFF
TGTGCCAGCAGTCTCCGCCCTGACAAGCCCGGGGAGCTGTTTTTT
>TRBD2|TRBJ2-1|once|TRBV27
CASSLLPSGLALGEQFF
TGTGCCAGCAGTTTACTTCCTTCGGGACTAGCGCTAGGAGAGCAGTTCTTC
>.|TRBJ1-1|few|TRBV9
CASSVESQNTEAFF
TGTGCCAGCAGCGTAGAGAGTCAGAACACTGAAGCTTTCTTT
>TRBD2|TRBJ2-7|few|TRBV10-3
CATLGRGDEQYF
TGTGCCACGCTCGGTCGGGGGGACGAGCAGTACTTC
>.|TRBJ1-1|.|TRBV5-1
CASSPGGSNTEAFF
TGCGCCAGCAGCCCTGGAGGCTCAAACACTGAAGCTTTCTTT